These 23 T cell receptor beta chains share one sample of origin, sequenced in a study of immune evolution from preneoplasia to lung adenocarcinoma. The data were produced by immunoSEQ multiplex PCR, yet TCRdb's version contains in-frame clones alone and is incomplete. The sample has some 8,000 clones, 55% to 75% seen once. The sample was FFPE lung adenocarcinoma in situ tissue. The receptors were sampled from a donor of 70 years or more with lung adenocarcinoma. Some clones in this sample may be carry-over from other donors' samples.

The V gene is TRBV10-3, the J gene TRBJ1-3; TRBD1 matches 7 bases. V lost 4 bases to trimming and J lost 0 bases; unmatched junction nucleotides: 6. The CDR3 sequence is 16 residues long. CDR1 is ENHRY and CDR2 is SYGVKD in the germline V gene. CDR3 protein: CAISGGQAFSGNTIYF. CDR3 in DNA: TGTGCCATCAGTGGCGGACAGGCATTCTCTGGAAACACCATATATTTT.

V usage is TRBV5-4 and J usage is TRBJ1-1; TRBD1 matches at 7 bases. Germline loops: CDR1 SGHNT, CDR2 YYREEE (reference sequence). Trimming removed 4 bases from V and 8 bases from J; junction bases left unmatched: 17. CDR3 length equals 16 residues. The CDR3 DNA is TGTGCCAGCAGCCCCACTATTGACAGGGATCGACCCGAAGCTTTCTTT. It specifies CASSPTIDRDRPEAFF.

This clone was observed a handful of times. The chain recombines TRBV7-3 with TRBJ2-3, with D perhaps TRBD1 (6 bases). Germline lookup yields CDR1 SGHTA and CDR2 FQGTGA. Trimming left V 4 bases short and J 4 bases short, with 15 bases between. The CDR3 is 15 residues long. CDR3 amino acids: CASSSGAGSADTQYF. The CDR3, as DNA: TGTGCCAGCAGCTCAGGGGCGGGTTCGGCAGATACGCAGTATTTT.

CDR3: CASTEGDTQYF. The CDR3, as DNA: TGTGCCAGCACCGAAGGAGATACGCAGTATTTT. The chain links TRBV6-1 to TRBJ2-3; D unclear. The CDR3 spans 11 residues. Germline CDR1 reads MNHNS; CDR2 reads SASEGT. Trimming left V 7 bases short and J 5 bases short, with 7 bases between.

This clone was detected only once. The chain joins TRBV9 to TRBJ2-3; 11 bases line up with TRBD2. This CDR3 is 16 amino acids long. V shed 3 bases and J 0 bases; nucleotides not matched to a gene: 3. CDR1 and CDR2 (germline): SGDLS, YYNGEE. This CDR3 is CASSARLAGSTDTQYF. For the CDR3, the DNA is TGTGCCAGCAGCGCCAGACTAGCGGGGAGCACAGATACGCAGTATTTT.

The gene calls are TRBV29-1 and TRBJ2-7; tentative D call: TRBD1 (6 bases). CDR3 length: 13 amino acids. V lost 1 base and J lost 1, with 8 bases in between. CDR1 is SQVTM, CDR2 ANQGSEA, per germline. CDR3 region: CSVEGQESYEQYF. The CDR3, as DNA: TGCAGCGTTGAAGGACAGGAGTCCTACGAGCAGTACTTC.

This clone is large within its sample. The chain joins TRBV27 to TRBJ2-1; D gene ambiguous. Germline V gene data show CDR1 as MNHEY and CDR2 as SMNVEV (reference sequence). Deletions cut 6 bases from V and 0 bases from J, with 15 bases between. The CDR3 extends over 16 amino acids. The CDR3 region is CASRPLRTNSYNEQFF. CDR3 nucleotide sequence: TGTGCCAGCAGGCCCCTGAGAACAAACTCCTACAATGAGCAGTTCTTC.

This chain connects TRBV7-9 to TRBJ1-1, with 7 bases identical to TRBD1. J gave up 2 bases and V 5 bases, and 17 bases lay outside the gene matches. This CDR3 spans 18 amino acids. The germline CDR1 and CDR2 sequences are SEHNR and FQNEAQ (reference sequence). CDR3 sequence: CASSDPVALDRLNTEAFF. CDR3 nucleotides: TGTGCCAGCAGCGACCCTGTAGCTCTGGACAGGCTCAACACTGAAGCTTTCTTT.

The chain employs TRBV29-1 and TRBJ2-7; tentatively, D is TRBD1 or TRBD2 (5 bases each). This CDR3 spans 13 amino acids. Trimming left V 6 bases short and J 4 bases short, with 16 bases between. The germline V gene encodes CDR1 SQVTM and CDR2 ANQGSEA. The CDR3 sequence is CSVRDGFRYEQYF. In DNA, the CDR3 is TGCAGCGTCCGGGACGGATTTCGGTACGAGCAGTACTTC.

The chain joins TRBV4-1 to TRBJ2-7; D might be TRBD1 (5 bases). The CDR3 is made up of 16 amino acids. CDR1 is MGHRA, CDR2 YSYEKL, per germline. V was cut by 5 bases and J by 0 bases, with 17 bases left in between. The CDR3 here is CASSFRQTQNSYEQYF. CDR3 DNA sequence: TGCGCCAGCAGCTTCCGACAGACACAGAACTCCTACGAGCAGTACTTC.

This clone turned up a few times. Written as DNA, the CDR3 is TGCGCCAGCAGCTATACAGGGAACACTGAAGCTTTCTTT. This gives the protein CASSYTGNTEAFF. This sequence joins TRBV5-1 and TRBJ1-1, with a weak D call TRBD1 (5 bases). V was trimmed by 3 bases and J by 1 base, leaving 7 bases between them. Germline V CDR1 and CDR2: SGHRS, YFSETQ. The CDR3 length is 13 residues.

This clone was counted only a few times. This chain uses TRBV19 with TRBJ2-3, with 10 nucleotides matching TRBD2. Germline V gene sequence: CDR1 LNHDA, CDR2 SQIVND (reference sequence). CDR3 length equals 13 residues. V dropped 7 bases and J dropped 3; count of bases not matched to a gene: 1. Here the CDR3 reads CASKGLATDTQYF. CDR3 DNA: TGTGCCAGTAAGGGACTAGCGACAGATACGCAGTATTTT. Together with reference TRBV19 and TRBJ2-3, the CDR3 gives the full variable domain: DGGITQSPKYLFRKEGQNVTLSCEQNLNHDAMYWYRQDPGQGLRLIYYSQIVNDFQKGDIAEGYSVSREKKESFPLTVTSAQKNPTAFYLCASKGLATDTQYFGPGTRLTVL.

This clone has only a few counts. V gene TRBV5-4 combines with J gene TRBJ2-7; TRBD1 aligns across 7 bases. Trimming removed 10 bases from V and 2 bases from J; junction bases left unmatched: 9. The CDR3 totals 13 residues. Germline V lookup: CDR1 SGHNT, CDR2 YYREEE (reference sequence). CDR3 protein: CAGRDSVTYEQYF. Written as DNA, the CDR3 is TGTGCCGGAAGGGACAGCGTAACCTACGAGCAGTACTTC.

In nucleotides, the CDR3 is TGCGCCAGCAGCTTCGCAGGGACTCGGGACGAGCAGTACTTC. This codes for CASSFAGTRDEQYF. The V gene is TRBV5-1, the J gene TRBJ2-7; D may be TRBD2 (6 bases). V was trimmed by 2 bases and J by 5 bases, leaving 14 bases between them. CDR1 and CDR2 (germline): SGHRS, YFSETQ. This CDR3 spans 14 amino acids.

This clone was found a few times. This sample includes further DNA sequences coding for the same CDR3. The chain uses TRBV4-1 and TRBJ2-3; D not certain. The CDR3 is 15 residues long. Trimming removed 0 bases at V and 0 bases at J, with 7 bases between. The V gene's germline CDR1 is MGHRA and CDR2 YSYEKL. CDR3 residues: CASSQDKRSTDTQYF. The CDR3 DNA reads TGCGCCAGCAGCCAAGATAAGAGGAGCACAGATACGCAGTATTTT.

The CDR3 is CASSLSRDTYTEAFF. The CDR3 region has the DNA TGTGCCAGCAGCCTATCCCGGGACACATACACTGAAGCTTTCTTT. The chain uses TRBV7-3 and TRBJ1-1, with D possibly TRBD1 on 6 matching bases. Deletions cut 5 bases from V and 3 bases from J, with 16 bases between. This CDR3 comprises 15 residues. The germline V gene encodes CDR1 SGHTA and CDR2 FQGTGA.

There are a few counts of this clone. The chain uses TRBV7-2 and TRBJ2-1; TRBD2 aligns across 8 bases. V lost 3 bases to trimming and J lost 4 bases; unmatched junction nucleotides: 2. CDR3 length: 14 amino acids. The V gene's germline CDR1 is SGHTA and CDR2 FQGNSA. CDR3 sequence: CASSLRGEYNEQFF. The CDR3, as DNA: TGTGCCAGCAGCTTGCGGGGGGAATACAATGAGCAGTTCTTC.

V usage is TRBV6-5 and J usage is TRBJ1-1; TRBD1 might be the D (5 bases). The ends were cut back, 6 bases at V and 3 bases at J, with 11 bases in the middle. This CDR3 is built from 13 residues. Per the germline V gene, CDR1 is MNHEY and CDR2 is SVGAGI. CDR3: CASRTGRYTEAFF. The CDR3 DNA reads as TGTGCCAGCAGAACAGGACGGTACACTGAAGCTTTCTTT.

V usage is TRBV10-3 and J usage is TRBJ2-7, with a tentative D call TRBD2 (5 bases). The length of the CDR3 is 14 residues. CDR1 is ENHRY, CDR2 SYGVKD, per germline. Trimming stripped 0 bases from V and 5 bases from J, with 11 bases between. CDR3 nucleotide sequence: TGTGCCATCAGTGAGTCGACTCCCGGGGACGAGCAGTACTTC. Translated, it gives CAISESTPGDEQYF.

The chain combines TRBV7-2 with TRBJ1-2; the D is unclear. CDR3 length: 13 amino acids. Trimming took off 4 bases at V and 3 bases at J, with 9 bases between the two ends. The V gene's germline CDR1 is SGHTA and CDR2 FQGNSA. CDR3 region: CASSSSTDYGYTF. CDR3 bases: TGTGCCAGCAGCTCGTCGACGGACTATGGCTACACCTTC.

The chain joins TRBV11-3 to TRBJ1-1; TRBD1 might be the D (5 bases). With 5 bases removed from V and 5 bases from J, the gap between germline ends came to 21 bases. CDR3 length: 16 amino acids. Germline V gene data show CDR1 as SGHNT and CDR2 as YENEEA. The CDR3 nucleotides are TGTGCCAGCAGCGCTCCCCTCAGGGCCGCGGTTACTGAAGCTTTCTTT. It encodes CASSAPLRAAVTEAFF.

The CDR3 bases are TGTGCCAGCAGTAGGTCCGGGACAAATAATGAGCAGTTCTTC. Encoded protein: CASSRSGTNNEQFF. The chain has TRBV6-5 and TRBJ2-1; D is possibly TRBD1 (6 bases). Germline V gene data show CDR1 as MNHEY and CDR2 as SVGAGI. This CDR3 spans 14 amino acids. V lost 5 bases to trimming and J lost 7 bases, with 15 bases between them.

The CDR3 DNA reads TGTGCCTGGAGCGGGACTAGCGGGGGTACCACAGATACGCAGTATTTT. It codes for CAWSGTSGGTTDTQYF. The chain recombines TRBV30 with TRBJ2-3; 14 bases line up with TRBD2. Germline V gene data show CDR1 as GTSNPN and CDR2 as SVGIG (reference sequence). V lost 3 bases to trimming and J lost 2 bases; unmatched junction nucleotides: 4. There are 16 residues in the CDR3.